This is a list of T cell receptor beta chains from one sample in a study of cytomegalovirus exposure and HLA in healthy donors. The table came from immunoSEQ multiplex PCR; TCRdb's copy has only in-frame clones and leaves some out. The table records 200,000 or so clones, approximately 88% of them present only once. Sequenced material: PBMCs. The origin of the receptors is a boy younger than 10 in good health and CMV-seronegative. The CDR3 runs from the conserved cysteine through the conserved F or W. A D gene is named only where the DNA matches it firmly. Size is stated for part of the rows, as once, few or many counts, or as a class when the clone is expanded.

TRBJ2-3 | TRBD2 | TRBV4-2 | . | CASSQPKRGTSGSQDTQYF | TGTGCCAGCAGCCAACCAAAAAGGGGGACTAGCGGGAGTCAGGATACGCAGTATTTT
TRBJ1-1 | . | TRBV6-9 | . | CASRNLYSHRNTEAFF | TGTGCCAGCAGAAATCTCTATTCCCATAGGAACACTGAAGCTTTCTTT
TRBJ2-7 | . | TRBV5-4 | once | CASSLEHRDNEQYF | TGTGCCAGCAGCTTGGAGCACAGGGACAACGAGCAGTACTTC
TRBJ2-5 | TRBD1 | TRBV4-1 | . | CASSQDGTDQETQYF | TGCGCCAGCAGCCAAGATGGGACAGACCAAGAGACCCAGTACTTC
TRBJ2-2 | TRBD2 | TRBV11-2 | . | CASSQPTSVNTGELFF | TGTGCCAGCAGCCAACCAACTAGCGTGAACACCGGGGAGCTGTTTTTT
TRBJ2-2 | TRBD2 | TRBV7-9 | . | CSSSRLAGATGELFF | TGTTCCAGCAGCCGACTAGCGGGAGCAACCGGGGAGCTGTTTTTT
TRBJ1-3 | TRBD1 | TRBV7-9 | . | CASSALQGKSGNTIYF | TGTGCCAGCAGCGCTTTACAGGGGAAGTCTGGAAACACCATATATTTT
TRBJ1-2 | . | TRBV25-1 | . | CASRRESSPYGYTF | TGTGCCAGCAGGAGAGAGTCCTCCCCCTATGGCTACACCTTC
TRBJ1-1 | TRBD1 | TRBV6-1 | . | CASSSWGQGTEAFF | TGTGCCAGCAGCTCTTGGGGACAGGGCACTGAAGCTTTCTTT
TRBJ1-1 | . | TRBV30 | . | CAWSRQSDTEAFF | TGTGCCTGGAGTCGCCAGTCTGACACTGAAGCTTTCTTT
TRBJ1-6 | . | TRBV19 | . | CASSPRAGIYNSPLHF | TGTGCCAGTAGTCCCCGAGCGGGGATCTATAATTCACCCCTCCACTTT
TRBJ2-3 | TRBD1 | TRBV5-5 | . | CASSLWDRDADTQYF | TGTGCCAGCAGCTTGTGGGACAGGGACGCAGATACGCAGTATTTT
TRBJ2-1 | TRBD2 | TRBV7-8 | . | CASSLGGSGEQYNEQFF | TGTGCCAGCAGCTTAGGCGGTAGCGGGGAGCAATACAATGAGCAGTTCTTC
TRBJ2-1 | TRBD2 | TRBV7-2 | . | CASSLAASGGYNEQFF | TGTGCCAGCAGCTTAGCGGCTAGCGGGGGTTACAATGAGCAGTTCTTC
TRBJ2-5 | . | TRBV7-9 | . | CASSLDLWGQVEETQYF | TGTGCCAGCAGCTTAGACTTATGGGGCCAGGTTGAAGAGACCCAGTACTTC
TRBJ2-2 | . | TRBV6-1 | once | CASRTSGLGTGELFF | TGTGCCAGCAGAACATCGGGACTCGGTACCGGGGAGCTGTTTTTT
TRBJ2-7 | TRBD1 | TRBV7-9 | . | CASSPDRSHEQYF | TGTGCCAGCAGCCCGGACAGGTCCCACGAGCAGTACTTC